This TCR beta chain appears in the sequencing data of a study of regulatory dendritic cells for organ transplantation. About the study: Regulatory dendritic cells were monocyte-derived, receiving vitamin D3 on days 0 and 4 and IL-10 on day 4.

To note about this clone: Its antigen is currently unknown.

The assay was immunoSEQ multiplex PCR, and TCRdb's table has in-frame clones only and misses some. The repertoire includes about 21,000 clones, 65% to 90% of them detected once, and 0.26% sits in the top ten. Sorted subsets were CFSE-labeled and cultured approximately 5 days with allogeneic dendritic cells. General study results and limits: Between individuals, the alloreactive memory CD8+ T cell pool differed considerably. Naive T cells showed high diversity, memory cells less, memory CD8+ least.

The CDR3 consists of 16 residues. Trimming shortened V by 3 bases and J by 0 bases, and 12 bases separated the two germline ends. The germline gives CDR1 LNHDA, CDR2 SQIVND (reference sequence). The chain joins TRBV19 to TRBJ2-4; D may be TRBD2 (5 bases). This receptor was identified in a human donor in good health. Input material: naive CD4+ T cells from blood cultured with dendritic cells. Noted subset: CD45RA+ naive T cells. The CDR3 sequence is CASSIILGEAKNIQYF. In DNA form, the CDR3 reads TGTGCCAGTAGTATTATCCTGGGAGAAGCCAAAAACATTCAGTACTTC.